A single sample is the source of the 30 T cell receptor beta chains below, sequenced in a study of beta chain features in type 1 diabetes. Isolated RNA was reverse transcribed in full, so expressed TCRB transcripts were sequenced. The method was immunoSEQ multiplex PCR; TCRdb's version includes in-frame clones alone and lacks a portion of them. The table shows more than 350,000 clones, with approximately 10% occurring only once. Sequencing was done on a sample of naive CD4+ T cells from blood. The receptors derive from a woman in her late teens or twenties in good health.

The V and J genes are TRBV4-3 and TRBJ1-2; D gene uncertain. V lost 1 base and J lost 9, with 9 bases in between. CDR1 is LGHNA and CDR2 is YSLEER in the germline V gene. The CDR3 spans 12 residues. The CDR3, as DNA: TGCGCCAGCAGCCAAGCGGAGGGTAGCTACACCTTC. Its translation: CASSQAEGSYTF.

This clone was seen a handful of times. This same CDR3 is encoded by further DNA sequences in the sample. The chain recombines TRBV4-3 with TRBJ2-3, with 12 nucleotides matching TRBD2. The CDR3 loop spans 16 amino acids. V shed 4 bases, J shed 0 bases, and the junction held 2 bases outside the gene matches. CDR1 LGHNA and CDR2 YSLEER come from the germline V gene. CDR3 coding DNA: TGCGCCAGCAGCCGAGGACTAGCGGGGAGCACAGATACGCAGTATTTT. This codes for CASSRGLAGSTDTQYF.

Only a few counts were recorded for this clone. The chain has TRBV9 and TRBJ1-2; D may be TRBD1 (5 bases). With 1 base removed from V and 6 bases from J, the gap between germline ends came to 16 bases. The CDR3 length is 15 residues. CDR1 is SGDLS and CDR2 is YYNGEE in the germline V gene. CDR3 residues: CASSVFPQGEDGYTF. DNA for the CDR3: TGTGCCAGCAGCGTATTTCCACAAGGGGAGGATGGCTACACCTTC.

This clone was detected a few times. In the same sample, other DNA sequences code for this CDR3. The V call is TRBV7-2, the J call TRBJ2-5; D might be TRBD2 (5 bases). Germline CDR1 and CDR2: SGHTA and FQGNSA. Trimming removed 5 bases from V and 5 bases from J, with 9 bases in between. CDR3 length: 12 amino acids. The DNA of the CDR3 is TGTGCCAGCAGCCTTCGGAGGGAGACCCAGTACTTC. Encoded protein: CASSLRRETQYF.

The sample holds a few counts of this clone. This sequence joins TRBV5-4 and TRBJ1-3; possibly TRBD1 for D (5 bases). CDR1 SGHNT and CDR2 YYREEE come from the germline V gene (reference sequence). With 2 bases removed from V and 2 bases from J, the gap between germline ends came to 8 bases. This CDR3 comprises 14 residues. The CDR3 DNA reads TGTGCCAGCAGCTTTAAAGGGGCTGGAAACACCATATATTTT. Residues: CASSFKGAGNTIYF.

This clone was observed a handful of times. The genes are TRBV29-1 and TRBJ2-5; TRBD1 matches 9 bases. The J call may be in error: the DNA end matches TRBJ2-7 better. Germline CDR1 and CDR2: SQVTM and ANQGSEA. There are 12 residues in the CDR3. The CDR3 is CSRDRDPYEQYF. CDR3 DNA sequence: TGCAGCAGGGACAGGGATCCCTACGAGCAGTACTTC.

This chain connects TRBV9 to TRBJ2-1, with D hard to call. Trimming shortened V by 0 bases and J by 10 bases, and 14 bases separated the two germline ends. This CDR3 has 14 amino acids. Germline-derived CDR1 and CDR2 are SGDLS and YYNGEE. The chain's CDR3 is CASSVANPQGEQFF. The CDR3 DNA reads TGTGCCAGCAGCGTAGCTAACCCCCAAGGGGAGCAGTTCTTC.

The genes are TRBV9 and TRBJ2-3; TRBD2 aligns across 14 bases. The CDR3 has 17 amino acids. CDR1 is SGDLS and CDR2 is YYNGEE in the germline V gene. The V and J ends lost 3 bases and 6 bases, in that order; junction bases with no gene match: 9. The CDR3, as DNA: TGTGCCAGCAGCGCCGAGCGACTAGCGGGGGGGCTGGATACGCAGTATTTT. Amino acid sequence: CASSAERLAGGLDTQYF. The whole variable domain, remainder taken from reference TRBV9 and TRBJ2-3, is DSGVTQTPKHLITATGQRVTLRCSPRSGDLSVYWYQQSLDQGLQFLIQYYNGEERAKGNILERFSAQQFPDLHSELNLSSLELGDSALYFCASSAERLAGGLDTQYFGPGTRLTVL.

The sample holds a few counts of this clone. The rearrangement joins TRBV7-2 to TRBJ2-7, with 11 bases identical to TRBD2. Germline V gene data show CDR1 as SGHTA and CDR2 as FQGNSA. The CDR3 sequence is 15 residues long. The trim removed 6 bases at V and 2 bases at J, leaving 6 bases unmatched. The CDR3 DNA reads as TGTGCCAGCAGGAAAACTAGCGGGAGCACCTACGAGCAGTACTTC. It is translated as CASRKTSGSTYEQYF.

This clone appeared a few times. This sequence joins TRBV4-3 and TRBJ2-1, with D unclear. This CDR3 spans 16 amino acids. Germline V CDR1 and CDR2: LGHNA, YSLEER. V was pared by 4 bases and J by 0 bases, with 13 bases between. CDR3 protein: CASSLRPESSYNEQFF. The CDR3 nucleotides are TGCGCCAGCAGCCTCCGTCCGGAAAGCTCCTACAATGAGCAGTTCTTC.

This clone turned up a few times. Additional DNA sequences in this sample encode the identical CDR3. The chain joins TRBV9 to TRBJ1-5, with D maybe TRBD1 (5 bases). The CDR3 runs to 15 residues. V lost 0 bases and J lost 1, with 8 bases in between. The germline V gene encodes CDR1 SGDLS and CDR2 YYNGEE. This chain's CDR3 is CASSVGGNSNQPQHF. In DNA, the CDR3 is TGTGCCAGCAGCGTAGGGGGCAACAGCAATCAGCCCCAGCATTTT.

This clone was counted a few times. This chain joins TRBV7-2 and TRBJ2-1; D is tentatively TRBD1 or TRBD2 (5 bases each). Germline V gene lookup returns CDR1 SGHTA and CDR2 FQGNSA. Trimming shortened V by 6 bases and J by 3 bases, and 12 bases separated the two germline ends. This CDR3 is built from 14 residues. For the CDR3, the DNA is TGTGCCAGCAGACGTAGAGGGGACTACAATGAGCAGTTCTTC. It translates to CASRRRGDYNEQFF.

The chain carries TRBV2 and TRBJ2-3, with D unclear. V shed 4 bases and J shed 0 bases, with 14 bases lying between them. Germline CDR1 reads SNHLY; CDR2 reads FYNNEI. The CDR3 length is 16 residues. The CDR3 sequence: CASSAETGVSTDTQYF. In DNA form, the CDR3 reads TGTGCCAGCAGTGCCGAAACTGGCGTCAGCACAGATACGCAGTATTTT.

This clone was observed a handful of times. J is TRBJ2-3 and V is TRBV15; the D gene is possibly TRBD2 (6 bases). Germline V lookup: CDR1 LNHNV, CDR2 YYDKDF (reference sequence). V dropped 1 base and J dropped 0 bases, with 17 bases sitting between them. This CDR3 has 18 residues. The CDR3 sequence is CATSRGILVGSSTDTQYF. CDR3 sequence (DNA): TGTGCCACCAGCAGAGGTATCTTGGTCGGGAGTAGCACAGATACGCAGTATTTT.

The rearrangement uses TRBV28 and TRBJ1-6; D is undetermined. Germline values: CDR1 MDHEN, CDR2 SYDVKM. The CDR3 spans 16 residues. Deletions cut 3 bases from V and 7 bases from J, with 16 bases between. The CDR3 sequence is CASSFSAKGRNSPLHF. CDR3 bases: TGTGCCAGCAGTTTTTCCGCGAAGGGTAGGAATTCACCCCTCCACTTT.

V is TRBV7-2 and J is TRBJ1-6; the match to TRBD1 covers 9 bases. The germline gives CDR1 SGHTA, CDR2 FQGNSA. V shed 1 base and J 9 bases; nucleotides not matched to a gene: 7. CDR3 length equals 16 residues. CDR3 sequence: CASSLEGQGGGSPLHF. The CDR3 DNA sequence: TGTGCCAGCAGCTTAGAGGGACAGGGTGGAGGTTCACCCCTCCACTTT.

The rearrangement joins TRBV7-2 to TRBJ2-5; D may be TRBD2 (5 bases). Germline loops: CDR1 SGHTA, CDR2 FQGNSA. This CDR3 region has 12 residues. The V gene lost 5 bases and the J gene lost 2 bases, with 6 bases spanning the gap. The CDR3 DNA follows: TGTGCCAGCAGCCGACTACAAGAGACCCAGTACTTC. It yields the protein CASSRLQETQYF.

Only a few counts were recorded for this clone. The gene calls are TRBV18 and TRBJ1-2; 7 nucleotides align to TRBD1. The CDR3 spans 15 residues. Unmatched junction bases numbered 9, after V lost 3 bases and J lost 5 bases. CDR1 KGHSH and CDR2 LQKENI come from the germline V gene. CDR3 loop: CASSPGTAGYYGYTF. The CDR3 DNA sequence: TGTGCCAGCTCACCCGGGACAGCCGGCTATTATGGCTACACCTTC.

V usage is TRBV29-1 and J usage is TRBJ2-7; 8 nucleotides agree with TRBD1. CDR1 SQVTM and CDR2 ANQGSEA come from the germline V gene. This CDR3 has 14 amino acids. The ends lost 4 bases at V and 7 bases at J; junction bases unmatched: 12. This chain's CDR3 is CSVVQGAPPSEQYF. As DNA, the CDR3 is TGCAGCGTTGTTCAGGGGGCACCCCCTAGTGAGCAGTACTTC.

In nucleotides, the CDR3 is TGTGCCAGCTCACCGGGCCTAGCTTCCTACAATGAGCAGTTCTTC. Its protein is CASSPGLASYNEQFF. The chain links TRBV18 to TRBJ2-1, with a possible D match to TRBD2 (5 bases). The germline CDR1 and CDR2 sequences are KGHSH and LQKENI. The CDR3 is 15 amino acids. V lost 3 bases and J 1 base, leaving 10 bases between the germline ends.

J is TRBJ2-4 and V is TRBV28, with a weak D call TRBD1 (5 bases). Trimming cost V 5 bases and J 1 base, with 12 bases left between them. The CDR3 has 15 amino acids. CDR1 is MDHEN, CDR2 SYDVKM, per germline. CDR3 sequence reads: CASSIVRAAKNIQYF. In DNA form, the CDR3 reads TGTGCCAGCAGTATCGTCAGGGCGGCCAAAAACATTCAGTACTTC.

The chain has TRBV9 and TRBJ2-3; a possible D gene is TRBD2 (5 bases). CDR1 SGDLS and CDR2 YYNGEE come from the germline V gene. The CDR3 is 15 residues long. Trimming shortened V by 4 bases and J by 9 bases, and 21 bases separated the two germline ends. The CDR3 here is CASSPRDPDLVTQYF. The CDR3 DNA reads TGTGCCAGCAGCCCCCGGGATCCGGATCTGGTCACGCAGTATTTT.

This clone was detected a few times. The chain is built from TRBV27 and TRBJ2-7; TRBD2 aligns across 12 bases. V was pared by 7 bases and J by 0 bases, with 7 bases of the junction left unmatched. The CDR3 contains 16 residues. Germline V gene sequence: CDR1 MNHEY, CDR2 SMNVEV (reference sequence). The CDR3 DNA reads as TGTGCCAGCAAACTAGCGGGGGGCCCGAGCTCCTACGAGCAGTACGTC. This encodes CASKLAGGPSSYEQYV.

V is TRBV18 and J is TRBJ2-7; 7 positions match TRBD1. CDR1 and CDR2 from the germline V gene are KGHSH and LQKENI. Trimming cost V 3 bases and J 5 bases; bases outside gene matches: 19. This CDR3 has 18 amino acids. CDR3 nucleotide sequence: TGTGCCAGCTCACCTTTCAACCCTTCGGAGACAGGGTTGGACGAGCAGTACTTC. It codes for CASSPFNPSETGLDEQYF.

The CDR3 is CSASPSGEQYV. The CDR3 nucleotides are TGCAGTGCTAGCCCTAGTGGTGAGCAGTACGTC. The chain is built from TRBV20-1 and TRBJ2-7; D gene ambiguous. CDR1 is DFQATT and CDR2 is SNEGSKA in the germline V gene (reference sequence). The CDR3 has 11 amino acids. V gave up 3 bases and J gave up 7 bases, with 10 bases separating them.

The rearrangement joins TRBV27 to TRBJ1-5; D may be TRBD1 (6 bases). V lost 6 bases and J lost 6, with 21 bases in between. Per the germline V gene, CDR1 is MNHEY and CDR2 is SMNVEV (reference sequence). This CDR3 contains 16 residues. The CDR3 region has the DNA TGTGCCAGCAGCCGAGTCCGCAGGGGAGGAACTCAGCCCCAGCATTTT. Translation gives CASSRVRRGGTQPQHF.

Regarding this clone: Other DNA sequences of this sample code for an identical CDR3. The chain couples TRBV5-1 to TRBJ2-2; D possibly corresponds to TRBD2 (6 bases). From germline, CDR1 is SGHRS and CDR2 YFSETQ. The CDR3 is 15 amino acids. The germline V and J ends were trimmed by 4 bases and 2 bases, with 12 bases remaining between them. CDR3 coding DNA: TGCGCCAGCAGCCCTGGGACTGCAAACACCGGGGAGCTGTTTTTT. Its translation is CASSPGTANTGELFF.

A few counts support this clone. This sequence joins TRBV30 and TRBJ1-3; D call uncertain. The CDR3 covers 12 residues. Trimming took 2 bases from V and 4 from J, leaving 6 bases between them. Germline CDR1 GTSNPN, CDR2 SVGIG (reference sequence). CDR3 amino acids: CAWSPPGNTIYF. CDR3 nucleotide sequence: TGTGCCTGGAGTCCCCCGGGAAACACCATATATTTT. The full variable domain, in which reference TRBV30 and TRBJ1-3 provide the parts outside the CDR3, is SQTIHQWPATLVQPVGSPLSLECTVEGTSNPNLYWYRQAAGRGLQLLFYSVGIGQISSEVPQNLSASRPQDRQFILSSKKLLLSDSGFYLCAWSPPGNTIYFGEGSWLTVV.

This clone was counted only a few times. The chain employs TRBV4-1 and TRBJ1-5; D might be TRBD1 (5 bases). Germline assignment: CDR1 MGHRA and CDR2 YSYEKL. Trimming cost V 5 bases and J 2 bases, with 7 bases left between them. This CDR3 spans 13 amino acids. The CDR3 spells CASSGARNQPQHF. The CDR3 region has the DNA TGCGCCAGCAGCGGGGCGCGCAATCAGCCCCAGCATTTT.

In this sample, this clone turned up a few times. The chain joins TRBV5-4 to TRBJ1-6; 7 bases align to TRBD1. Germline loops: CDR1 SGHNT, CDR2 YYREEE (reference sequence). Trimming removed 4 bases from V and 5 bases from J; junction bases left unmatched: 6. This CDR3 has 15 amino acids. The CDR3 DNA reads as TGTGCCAGCAGCAGCTTGGGGACAGATAATTCACCCCTCCACTTT. It encodes CASSSLGTDNSPLHF.